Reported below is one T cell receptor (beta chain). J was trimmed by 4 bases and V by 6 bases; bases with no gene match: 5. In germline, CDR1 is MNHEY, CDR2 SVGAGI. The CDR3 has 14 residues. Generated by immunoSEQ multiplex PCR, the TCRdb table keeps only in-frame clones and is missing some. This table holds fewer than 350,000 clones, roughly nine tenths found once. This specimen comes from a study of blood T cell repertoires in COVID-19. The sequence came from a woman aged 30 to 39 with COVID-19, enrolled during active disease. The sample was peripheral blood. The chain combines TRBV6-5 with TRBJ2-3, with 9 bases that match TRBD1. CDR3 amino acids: CASRGWTGADTQYF. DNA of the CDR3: TGTGCCAGCAGGGGGTGGACAGGGGCAGATACGCAGTATTTT.